The subject of this entry is one TCR beta chain. Its antigen is undetermined. This CDR3 has 14 amino acids. V was pared by 4 bases and J by 9 bases, with 7 bases of the junction left unmatched. Germline V gene data show CDR1 as SGHTA and CDR2 as FQGTGA. The entry originates in a study of T cell responses to AZD1222 COVID-19 vaccine. Looking at the study overall: Pooling of second doses given at about 4 or about 12 weeks was done. Study-level points and caveats: Variant regions that are unmutated are reportedly the target of nearly half of spike-specific TCRs. Repertoires were collected only later (after the peak T cell response had occurred).

Only in-frame clones appear in the TCRdb table, and some are missing; sequencing was by immunoSEQ multiplex PCR. The data contain 120,000 to 150,000 clones, more than 75% of them singletons. The V and J genes are TRBV7-3 and TRBJ2-1; 9 nucleotides match TRBD2. This clonotype was sampled from an adult in good health. Here the sequenced sample was peripheral blood, taken on day 0 of AZD1222 vaccination. CDR3 bases: TGTGCCAGCAGCTATCTAGCGGGAATTGGTGAGCAGTTCTTC. It codes for CASSYLAGIGEQFF.